This T cell receptor beta chain was sequenced during a study of CD8+CD57+ T cells in acquired aplastic anemia. This clonotype was counted ten times or more. The patients chosen for sequencing had shown expansion of CD8+CD57+ cells (detected by flow cytometry). Both TCR beta VDJ combination and CDR3 sequence profiling were carried out. Genomic DNA was the template for this profiling. TCRdb re-called the reads through MiXCR, storing one row per CDR3 protein. Found here are approximately 180,000 distinct CDR3 sequences, 45% to 55% of them singletons; the top ten hold under 1.2%. V shed 4 bases, J shed 0 bases, and the junction held 9 bases outside the gene matches. From germline, CDR1 is SGHDT and CDR2 YYEEEE. The CDR3 runs to 18 residues.

The chain employs TRBV5-6 and TRBJ2-6; 8 bases fit TRBD1. Sample: sorted CD4+, CD8+, or CD8+CD57+ T cells (not recorded which) from PBMCs. The sequence was collected from a human donor with aplastic anemia. CDR3 protein: CASSLLGQGVSGANVLTF. The CDR3 bases are TGTGCCAGCAGCCTCCTCGGACAGGGAGTCTCTGGGGCCAACGTCCTGACTTTC.